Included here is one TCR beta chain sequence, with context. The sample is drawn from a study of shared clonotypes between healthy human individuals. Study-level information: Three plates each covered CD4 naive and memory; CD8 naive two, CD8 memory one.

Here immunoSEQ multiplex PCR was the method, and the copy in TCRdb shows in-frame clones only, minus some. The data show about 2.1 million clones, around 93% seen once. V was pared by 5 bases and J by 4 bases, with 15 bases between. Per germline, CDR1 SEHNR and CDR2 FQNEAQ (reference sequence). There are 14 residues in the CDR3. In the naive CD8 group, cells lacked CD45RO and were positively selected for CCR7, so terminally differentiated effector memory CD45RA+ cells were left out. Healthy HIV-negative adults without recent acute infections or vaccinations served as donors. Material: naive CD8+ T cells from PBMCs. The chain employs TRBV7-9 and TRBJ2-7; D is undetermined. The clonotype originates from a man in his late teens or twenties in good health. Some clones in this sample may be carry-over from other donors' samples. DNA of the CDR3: TGTGCCAGCAGCGGCGACCAGACTTCGTACGAGCAGTACTTC. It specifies CASSGDQTSYEQYF.